This TCR beta chain emerged from a study of response to subunit inactivated influenza vaccine. The sample holds a few counts of this clonotype. Germline CDR1 is MDHEN and CDR2 is SYDVKM. The CDR3 consists of 14 residues. V shed 4 bases and J shed 0 bases, with 10 bases lying between them. Each CDR3 protein gets one entry after TCRdb re-called the RT-PCR reads with MiXCR. The repertoire holds hundreds of thousands of distinct CDR3 sequences, with about 15% as singletons. The TCR was taken from a man between 50 and 75 years old who received an inactivated influenza vaccine. This specimen was CD4+ T cells sorted from PBMCs, taken 23 months after vaccination. This chain links TRBV28 with TRBJ2-7; no clear D. CDR3: CASSSTWNSYEQYF. The CDR3 DNA reads as TGTGCCAGCAGTTCCACCTGGAACTCCTACGAGCAGTACTTC. The full variable domain, its missing parts supplied by reference TRBV28 and TRBJ2-7, is DVKVTQSSRYLVKRTGEKVFLECVQDMDHENMFWYRQDPGLGLRLIYFSYDVKMKEKGDIPEGYSVSREKKERFSLILESASTNQTSMYLCASSSTWNSYEQYFGPGTRLTVT.